This is a list of T cell receptor beta chains from one sample in a study of STAT5B mutations in CD4+ large granular lymphocyte leukemia. This table comes from immunoSEQ multiplex PCR, and its TCRdb copy is limited to in-frame clones, with some not included. The data show 7,500 to 8,500 clones, 65% to 80% seen once. Specimen: PBMCs. These receptor sequences come from a woman aged 60-75 years with CD4+ T-cell large granular lymphocyte leukemia. The CDR3 runs from the conserved cysteine through the conserved F or W. A D gene is named only where the DNA matches it firmly. A clone size is listed for some rows: how often the clone was seen (once, few, many), or a class if it is expanded.

d_gene: -; abundance: -; v_gene: TRBV7-9; j_gene: TRBJ2-7; CDR3nt: TGTGCCAGCAGCTTCACGGCCGGACTTGGAGTCGAGCAGTACTTC; CDR3aa: CASSFTAGLGVEQYF
d_gene: TRBD1; abundance: -; v_gene: TRBV27; j_gene: TRBJ1-5; CDR3nt: TGTGCCAGCAGTTCGGGACAGGGTTTACAGCCCCAGCATTTT; CDR3aa: CASSSGQGLQPQHF
d_gene: -; abundance: -; v_gene: TRBV10-3; j_gene: TRBJ1-3; CDR3nt: TGTGCTATTCAGGTGGCAGCAGGAAACACCATATATTTT; CDR3aa: CAIQVAAGNTIYF
d_gene: -; abundance: -; v_gene: TRBV15; j_gene: TRBJ1-1; CDR3nt: TGTGCCACCAGCAGAGATTGGGTAGGTGTGAACACTGAAGCTTTCTTT; CDR3aa: CATSRDWVGVNTEAFF
d_gene: -; abundance: -; v_gene: TRBV29-1; j_gene: TRBJ1-1; CDR3nt: TGCAGCGTTGGACGGGTAATGAACACTGAAGCTTTCTTT; CDR3aa: CSVGRVMNTEAFF
d_gene: -; abundance: -; v_gene: TRBV19; j_gene: TRBJ2-1; CDR3nt: TGTGCCAGTAGTAGGTTAGCGGAAGCCAATGAGCAGTTCTTC; CDR3aa: CASSRLAEANEQFF
d_gene: -; abundance: few; v_gene: TRBV28; j_gene: TRBJ1-2; CDR3nt: TGTGCCAGCAGTCCAAACTATGGCTACACCTTC; CDR3aa: CASSPNYGYTF
d_gene: -; abundance: -; v_gene: TRBV6-5; j_gene: TRBJ2-3; CDR3nt: TGTGCCAGCAGTCGTGGACGGTCAGATACGCAGTATTTT; CDR3aa: CASSRGRSDTQYF
d_gene: -; abundance: -; v_gene: TRBV9; j_gene: TRBJ1-5; CDR3nt: TGTGCCAGCAGCGTATCCGGGTATCAGCCCCAGCATTTT; CDR3aa: CASSVSGYQPQHF
d_gene: -; abundance: -; v_gene: TRBV9; j_gene: TRBJ2-1; CDR3nt: TGTGCCAGCAGCGTAGGTACAGGAAAAATCTACAATGAGCAGTTCTTC; CDR3aa: CASSVGTGKIYNEQFF
d_gene: TRBD1; abundance: -; v_gene: TRBV7-8; j_gene: TRBJ2-7; CDR3nt: TGTGCCAGCAAAGGGGGCCTCTACGAGCAGTACTTC; CDR3aa: CASKGGLYEQYF
d_gene: -; abundance: -; v_gene: TRBV5-4; j_gene: TRBJ2-7; CDR3nt: TGTGCCAGCAGATCCGGATACTCCTACGAGCAGTACTTC; CDR3aa: CASRSGYSYEQYF
d_gene: -; abundance: few; v_gene: TRBV30; j_gene: TRBJ1-2; CDR3nt: TGTGCCTGGAGTGGGGTGGGAGGCTACACCTTC; CDR3aa: CAWSGVGGYTF
d_gene: TRBD1; abundance: -; v_gene: TRBV19; j_gene: TRBJ2-1; CDR3nt: TGTGCCAGTAGTATAGGTCCAGGGGGATCCTACAATGAGCAGTTCTTC; CDR3aa: CASSIGPGGSYNEQFF
d_gene: -; abundance: -; v_gene: TRBV14; j_gene: TRBJ2-7; CDR3nt: TGTGCCAGCAGCCAAGATTCCGGGTACTACGAGCAGTACTTC; CDR3aa: CASSQDSGYYEQYF
d_gene: -; abundance: -; v_gene: TRBV7-8; j_gene: TRBJ2-7; CDR3nt: TGTGCCAGCAGCTTAGCCTCAGGGTCCTACGAGCAGTACTTC; CDR3aa: CASSLASGSYEQYF
d_gene: -; abundance: -; v_gene: TRBV7-2; j_gene: TRBJ1-4; CDR3nt: TGTGCCAGCAGCTTAGCGCCGGGGGCCGTCCCTCCTTATAATGAAAAACTGTTTTTT; CDR3aa: CASSLAPGAVPPYNEKLFF
d_gene: -; abundance: -; v_gene: TRBV7-2; j_gene: TRBJ2-7; CDR3nt: TGTGCCAGCAGCTTAGCGGGAGGGGGTGACGAGTACTTC; CDR3aa: CASSLAGGGDEYF
d_gene: -; abundance: -; v_gene: TRBV27; j_gene: TRBJ2-5; CDR3nt: TGTGCCAGCAGTTTTTCTGTTGGCGAGACCCAGTACTTC; CDR3aa: CASSFSVGETQYF
d_gene: -; abundance: once; v_gene: TRBV7-2; j_gene: TRBJ2-3; CDR3nt: TGTGCCAGCAGCTTAACAGGGCCTTCCGCAGATACGCAGTATTTT; CDR3aa: CASSLTGPSADTQYF
d_gene: -; abundance: -; v_gene: TRBV7-9; j_gene: TRBJ2-7; CDR3nt: TGTGCCAGCAGCTTATATAGACAGTCCGGCTACGAGCAGTACTTC; CDR3aa: CASSLYRQSGYEQYF
d_gene: -; abundance: -; v_gene: TRBV5-4; j_gene: TRBJ2-1; CDR3nt: TGTGCCAGCAGGGGGGAGGACGGGGACTACAATGAGCAGTTCTTC; CDR3aa: CASRGEDGDYNEQFF
d_gene: TRBD1; abundance: -; v_gene: TRBV7-2; j_gene: TRBJ2-7; CDR3nt: TGTGCCACCCAACCCGGACAGGGGACCTACGAGCAGTACTTC; CDR3aa: CATQPGQGTYEQYF
d_gene: TRBD2; abundance: -; v_gene: TRBV9; j_gene: TRBJ2-3; CDR3nt: TGTGCCAGCAGCGGTAGCGGGACCAGCTATACGCAGTATTTT; CDR3aa: CASSGSGTSYTQYF
d_gene: -; abundance: -; v_gene: TRBV7-6; j_gene: TRBJ1-3; CDR3nt: TGTGCCAGCAGTCCTGGGGCAGGGTTTGTCTCTGGAAACACCATATATTTT; CDR3aa: CASSPGAGFVSGNTIYF
d_gene: -; abundance: -; v_gene: TRBV19; j_gene: TRBJ1-5; CDR3nt: TGTGCCAGTACCCCAACGGGGGTCGGTCAGCCCCAGCATTTT; CDR3aa: CASTPTGVGQPQHF
d_gene: TRBD2; abundance: once; v_gene: TRBV19; j_gene: TRBJ2-3; CDR3nt: TGTGCCAGTAGTATCAGAGCGGGAGGGGGGGATACGCAGTATTTT; CDR3aa: CASSIRAGGGDTQYF
d_gene: TRBD2; abundance: -; v_gene: TRBV9; j_gene: TRBJ2-1; CDR3nt: TGTGCCAGCAGCGGCCCGGGGGGTCACAATGAGCAGTTCTTC; CDR3aa: CASSGPGGHNEQFF
d_gene: TRBD1; abundance: -; v_gene: TRBV2; j_gene: TRBJ1-3; CDR3nt: TGTGCCAGCGGATGGGACAGGTCTACCTCTGGAAACACCATATATTTT; CDR3aa: CASGWDRSTSGNTIYF